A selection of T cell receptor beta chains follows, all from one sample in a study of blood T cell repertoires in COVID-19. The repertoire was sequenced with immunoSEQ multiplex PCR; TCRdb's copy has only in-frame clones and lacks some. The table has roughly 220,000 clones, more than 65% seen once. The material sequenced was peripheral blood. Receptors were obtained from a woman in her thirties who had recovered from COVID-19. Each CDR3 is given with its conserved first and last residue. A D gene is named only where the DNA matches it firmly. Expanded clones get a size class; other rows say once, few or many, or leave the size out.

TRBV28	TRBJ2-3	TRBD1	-	CASSPGTGKDPSTDTQYF	TGTGCCAGCAGTCCAGGGACAGGGAAAGACCCTAGCACAGATACGCAGTATTTT
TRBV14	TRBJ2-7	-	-	CASSQRGSLDVYEQYF	TGTGCCAGCAGCCAAAGAGGCAGCCTTGACGTCTACGAGCAGTACTTC
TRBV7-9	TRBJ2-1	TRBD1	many	CASSLEGGFNEQFF	TGTGCCAGCAGCTTAGAAGGGGGCTTCAATGAGCAGTTCTTC
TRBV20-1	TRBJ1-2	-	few	CSASSARVYGYTF	TGCAGTGCTAGTAGCGCACGGGTCTATGGCTACACCTTC
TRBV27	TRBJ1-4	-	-	CASSPSVAGHEKLFF	TGTGCCAGCAGCCCTTCAGTCGCGGGGCATGAAAAACTGTTTTTT
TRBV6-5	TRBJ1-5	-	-	CASARQFHNQPQHF	TGTGCCAGCGCGCGACAGTTTCACAATCAGCCCCAGCATTTT
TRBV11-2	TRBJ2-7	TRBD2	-	CASSLDPSGSYEQYF	TGTGCCAGCAGCTTAGATCCTAGCGGGAGCTACGAGCAGTACTTC
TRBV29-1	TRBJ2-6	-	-	CSVGHGANVLTF	TGCAGCGTTGGACACGGGGCCAACGTCCTGACTTTC
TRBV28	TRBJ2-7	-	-	CASSFDEGEQYF	TGTGCCAGCAGTTTTGATGAGGGTGAGCAGTACTTC
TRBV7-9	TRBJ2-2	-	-	CASSPGGSGELFF	TGTGCCAGCAGCCCCGGGGGAAGCGGGGAGCTGTTTTTT
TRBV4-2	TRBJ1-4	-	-	CASSQDPEATNEKLFF	TGTGCCAGCAGCCAAGATCCGGAGGCAACTAATGAAAAACTGTTTTTT
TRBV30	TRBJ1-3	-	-	CAWKVGRGRDTIYF	TGTGCCTGGAAGGTCGGGCGGGGCCGAGACACCATATATTTT
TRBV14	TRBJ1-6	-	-	CASSPRTVSPLHF	TGTGCCAGCAGCCCGCGGACAGTTTCACCCCTCCACTTT
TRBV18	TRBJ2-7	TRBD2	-	CASSSGLADEQYF	TGTGCCAGCTCATCGGGACTAGCGGACGAGCAGTACTTC
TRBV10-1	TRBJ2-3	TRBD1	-	CASSETGASRPQYF	TGCGCCAGCAGTGAGACAGGGGCTTCCCGCCCGCAGTATTTT
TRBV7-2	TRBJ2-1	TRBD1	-	CASSTRQGRNEQFF	TGTGCCAGCAGCACCAGACAGGGGAGGAATGAGCAGTTCTTC
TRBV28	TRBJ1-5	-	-	CASIGGNQPQHF	TGTGCCAGCATCGGGGGCAATCAGCCCCAGCATTTT
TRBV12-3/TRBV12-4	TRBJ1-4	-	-	CASSPGNEKLFF	TGTGCCAGCAGTCCAGGGAATGAAAAACTGTTTTTT
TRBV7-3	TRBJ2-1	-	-	CASSISRGSYNEQFF	TGTGCCAGCAGCATTTCTAGGGGTTCCTACAATGAGCAGTTCTTC
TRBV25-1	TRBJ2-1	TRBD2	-	CASRHPMASGRGNEQFF	TGTGCCAGCAGGCACCCCATGGCTAGCGGGAGGGGTAATGAGCAGTTCTTC
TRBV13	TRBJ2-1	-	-	CASSPGSLYNEQFF	TGTGCCAGCAGCCCGGGATCCCTTTACAATGAGCAGTTCTTC
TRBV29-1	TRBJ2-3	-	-	CSVEDRVSGDTQYF	TGCAGCGTTGAAGACCGGGTTTCGGGGGATACGCAGTATTTT
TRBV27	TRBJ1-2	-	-	CASSLWPPQGNYGYTF	TGTGCCAGCAGTTTATGGCCCCCGCAGGGTAACTATGGCTACACCTTC
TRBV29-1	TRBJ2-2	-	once	CSVPGSGELFF	TGCAGCGTCCCAGGGTCCGGGGAGCTGTTTTTT
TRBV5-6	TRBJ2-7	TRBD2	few	CASSPGGLLSSYEQYF	TGTGCCAGCAGCCCGGGAGGATTACTATCCTCCTACGAGCAGTACTTC
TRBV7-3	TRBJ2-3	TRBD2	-	CASSLRPAGTRRIF	TGTGCCAGCAGTCTACGCCCCGCCGGGACTAGGAGGATTTTT
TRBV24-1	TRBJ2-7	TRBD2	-	CATSPKQERGYYEQYF	TGTGCCACCAGCCCCAAACAGGAGCGGGGCTACTACGAGCAGTACTTC
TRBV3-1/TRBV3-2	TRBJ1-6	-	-	CASSQNSVSLHF	TGTGCCAGCAGCCAAAACAGTGTTTCCCTCCACTTT
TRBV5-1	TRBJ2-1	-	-	CASSLGLLASYNEQFF	TGCGCCAGCAGCTTGGGACTACTAGCTTCCTACAATGAGCAGTTCTTC
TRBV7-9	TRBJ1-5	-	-	CASSSGIPSSLTPNQPQHF	TGTGCCAGCAGCAGCGGGATCCCTTCATCTCTCACTCCTAATCAGCCCCAGCATTTT
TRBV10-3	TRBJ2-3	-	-	CAISRVGLTDTQYF	TGTGCCATCTCCCGGGTGGGTTTGACAGATACGCAGTATTTT
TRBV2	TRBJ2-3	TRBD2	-	CASSPLSGRTDTQYF	TGTGCCAGCAGTCCGCTTAGCGGGAGAACAGATACGCAGTATTTT
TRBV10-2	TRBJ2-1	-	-	CASSEEDSGYNEQFF	TGCGCCAGCAGTGAGGAGGACAGTGGATACAATGAGCAGTTCTTC
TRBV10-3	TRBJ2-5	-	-	CAISELGSQETQYF	TGTGCCATCAGTGAGCTGGGGAGCCAAGAGACCCAGTACTTC
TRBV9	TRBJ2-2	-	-	CASSAFSSTGELFF	TGTGCCAGCAGCGCGTTTTCGTCCACCGGGGAGCTGTTTTTT
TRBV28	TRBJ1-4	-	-	CASRTRLGEKLFF	TGTGCCAGCAGAACCAGACTGGGTGAAAAACTGTTTTTT
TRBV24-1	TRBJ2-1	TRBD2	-	CATSGSGAYNEQFF	TGTGCCACCAGTGGTAGCGGGGCATACAATGAGCAGTTCTTC
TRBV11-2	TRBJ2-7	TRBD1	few	CASRSGQGPTVGNYEQYF	TGTGCCAGCAGATCGGGACAGGGACCAACTGTAGGGAATTACGAGCAGTACTTC
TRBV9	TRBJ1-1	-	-	CASSSSEVTEAFF	TGTGCCAGCAGCTCATCAGAGGTGACTGAAGCTTTCTTT
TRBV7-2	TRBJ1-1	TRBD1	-	CASSLAGQGSGEAFF	TGTGCCAGCAGCTTAGCGGGACAGGGGAGCGGTGAAGCTTTCTTT
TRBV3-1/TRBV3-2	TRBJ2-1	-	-	CASSRSDSHSYNEQFF	TGTGCCAGCAGCCGTTCGGACTCCCACTCCTACAATGAGCAGTTCTTC
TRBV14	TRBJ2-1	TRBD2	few	CASSPLAGNYYNEQFF	TGTGCCAGCAGCCCCTTAGCGGGGAATTACTACAATGAGCAGTTCTTC
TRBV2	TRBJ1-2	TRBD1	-	CASRDNRGNYGYTF	TGTGCCAGCAGGGACAACAGGGGGAACTATGGCTACACCTTC